This T cell receptor beta chain is drawn from a study of human T cells and chemical hapten exposure listed by TCRdb under 2021. Background for the entire study: For sensitization, 2% DPC in acetone was applied to a roughly 2 cm by roughly 2 cm area of upper inner arm skin. Weekly therapeutic DPC doses were additionally applied to the scalp of patients throughout the roughly 23-week study period. Patch tests used Finn chambers with 0.01% DPC on the upper back, scored after 6 days by International Contact Dermatitis Research Group standards. The mostly female patient cohort included alopecia areata with under or over 50% scalp involvement, alopecia totalis and alopecia universalis. The libraries were sequenced as a pool, and the TCR yield per sample differed mostly because of small variations in library volumes within the pool. Peripheral blood TCR repertoire changes were tracked in vivo in alopecia patients during primary and secondary sensitization to the hapten diphenylcyclopropenone (DPC). Blood was sampled from patients pre-sensitization (week 0) and at 2, 6 and about 24 weeks after DPC sensitization. Blood for TCR sequencing was provided by twenty-nine alopecia patients at one to four time points (pre-sensitization, 2, 6 and 24 weeks). Findings and caveats that apply to the study as a whole: The number of PT1 expanded TCRs positively correlated with patch test score, significant at thresholds 8, 16 and 32 but not 4. Compared with pre-sensitization or healthy control sets, expanded TCRs formed significantly more large CDR3 similarity clusters, which is consistent with antigen-driven responses. Alopecia, a presumed autoimmune disease, was present in all patients, so the immune response of the patients might differ from that of healthy individuals. The number of TCRs above 1 in 1000 frequency did not change with DPC sensitization; there was no evidence of global repertoire structure alterations. Repeated subsampling changed both the strength of the expansion versus patch-test correlation and the threshold at which the correlation became significant.

A note on this clonotype: The target of this receptor is not known. There are no base qualities to consult, and no much larger clone falls within one base.

Reading from cysteine to phenylalanine, the CDR3 counts 15 amino acids. Just the 45-base CDR3 DNA is kept, in frame starting at base 1. Trimming costs V 1 base and J 4 bases, and their ends lie 12 bases apart. From a lookup of the germline V gene, CDR1 and CDR2 are MNHEY and SVGEGT. Library prep was done by RACE. TCRdb records NextSeq 500 as the sequencer. During library preparation, unique molecular identifiers were attached to individual cDNA molecules so that TCRs could be counted in a quantitative, reproducible way. Each blood RNA sample was used to sequence both TCR alpha and TCR beta chains. As for the authors' bioinformatics: Samples had a median of approximately 93,000 TCRs, with a range from roughly 23,224 to 750,000. The Decombinator software suite was used to annotate V, J and CDR3 in the TCR reads. To make PS versus PT1 abundance plots, every sample was subsampled to the same number of TCRs (28,000). Expanded TCRs were defined as absent before sensitization and observed at least eight times at the 2-week time point. TCRdb took the public reads, trimmed them with fastp at Q25, ran MiXCR for clone calling and kept in-frame beta chains. Rows matching on CDR3 protein sequence are summarized as one entry with the most common DNA and genes. TCRdb's processing, not the study's, gives the V and J calls here. This sample comprises some 62,000 distinct CDR3 sequences, about 10% of them detected only once. The top ten clonotypes cover 2% to 3% of the sample.

According to the study, the label for this sample's time point signals: patch test 3, about 24 weeks after DPC sensitization. This specimen's treatment or condition label, interpreted: therapeutic diphenylcyclopropenone sensitization with weekly scalp DPC. At every patch-test visit, the blood draw took place before the patch test was put on. To be eligible, patients had to be aged 18 to 70, diagnosed with alopecia and judged suitable for DPC therapy, while pregnant patients were excluded. Total RNA was extracted from unfractionated whole blood collected in Tempus Blood RNA tubes. The clonotype originates from a woman in her 30s with alopecia areata. Some clones in this sample may be carry-over from other donors' samples. The sequence joins TRBV6-2 or TRBV6-3 to TRBJ2-3; a tentative D call is TRBD2 (7 bases match). This sample comprised whole blood, obtained in connection with sensitization to the hapten diphenylcyclopropenone (DPC). In nucleotides, the sequence is TGTGCCAGCAGTTACTGGGGGGGGCTCGCAGATACGCAGTATTTT. Translated, it reads CASSYWGGLADTQYF.